Below, 23 T cell receptor beta chains from the same sample are listed, as sequenced in a study of CD8 T cells in ankylosing spondylitis. Findings and caveats of the study: A TCR beta motif of several highly homologous variants appeared characteristic of ankylosing spondylitis blood.

Each CDR3 protein is one row after TCRdb ran MiXCR on the 5' RACE reads. The profile shows about 500,000 distinct CDR3 sequences, less than 6% of them singletons. These receptors lack a known antigen. The sequencing sample was made of blood, either unsorted or a sorted T cell fraction (not recorded which). Receptor source: a male donor with ankylosing spondylitis.

A few counts support this clonotype. V is TRBV27 and J is TRBJ1-5; unclear D gene. V lost 6 bases to trimming and J lost 1 base, with 13 bases between them. The CDR3 is 15 amino acids. CDR1 and CDR2 (germline): MNHEY, SMNVEV (reference sequence). The CDR3 DNA reads as TGTGCCAGCAGCAAAAGCAGTTTAAGCAATCAGCCCCAGCATTTT. It codes for CASSKSSLSNQPQHF.

This clonotype appeared many times. V and J are TRBV4-2 and TRBJ2-5; a possible D gene is TRBD2 (5 bases). This CDR3 is 13 amino acids long. Germline V gives CDR1 LGHNA, CDR2 YNFKEQ. Trimming removed 4 bases at V and 0 bases at J, with 6 bases between. The CDR3 DNA reads TGTGCCAGCAGCCCGGACTACCAAGAGACCCAGTACTTC. As protein: CASSPDYQETQYF.

This clonotype has a count of ten or more. CDR3 residues: CASSRTGGGYTF. For the CDR3, the DNA is TGTGCCAGCAGCCGGACAGGAGGAGGCTACACCTTC. The genes are TRBV7-2 and TRBJ1-2; 7 bases line up with TRBD1. V shed 5 bases, J shed 8 bases, and the junction held 5 bases outside the gene matches. CDR1 SGHTA and CDR2 FQGNSA come from the germline V gene. The CDR3 has 12 residues. The entire variable domain, with the rest obtained from reference TRBV7-2 and TRBJ1-2, is as follows: GAGVSQSPSNKVTEKGKDVELRCDPISGHTALYWYRQSLGQGLEFLIYFQGNSAPDKSGLPSDRFSAERTGGSVSTLTIQRTQQEDSAVYLCASSRTGGGYTFGSGTRLTVV.

This clonotype was observed at least ten times. This chain's CDR3 is CASSRNRGRTGELFF. As DNA, the CDR3 is TGTGCCAGCAGTAGGAACAGGGGGCGCACCGGGGAGCTGTTTTTT. The chain recombines TRBV6-2 or TRBV6-3 with TRBJ2-2, with TRBD1 matching over 9 bases. The junction had 5 bases not matched to a gene; V was cut back by 5 bases and J by 4 bases. The CDR3 has 15 residues. Germline CDR1 MNHEY, CDR2 SVGEGT.

This clonotype was observed at least ten times. The rearrangement joins TRBV6-2 or TRBV6-3 to TRBJ2-7; D gene ambiguous. Germline CDR1 reads MNHEY; CDR2 reads SVGEGT. Deletions cut 5 bases from V and 1 base from J, with 9 bases between. This CDR3 has 13 residues. The chain's CDR3 is CASSTTPSYEQYF. In DNA form, the CDR3 reads TGTGCCAGCAGTACCACACCTTCCTACGAGCAGTACTTC.

In its sample, this clonotype was seen many times. This rearrangement joins TRBV5-5 to TRBJ2-1; D gene uncertain. With 2 bases removed from V and 6 bases from J, the gap between germline ends came to 12 bases. CDR1 SGHKS and CDR2 YYEKEE come from the germline V gene (reference sequence). The CDR3 totals 14 residues. The CDR3 DNA reads as TGTGCCAGCAGCTTAGTGTCCCCGGGCAATGAGCAGTTCTTC. It translates to CASSLVSPGNEQFF.

This clonotype showed up many times. The chain has TRBV27 and TRBJ2-3, with TRBD2 matching over 7 bases. Germline CDR1 is MNHEY and CDR2 is SMNVEV (reference sequence). V shed 0 bases, J shed 2 bases, and the junction held 5 bases outside the gene matches. The CDR3 loop spans 16 amino acids. Here the CDR3 DNA reads TGTGCCAGCAGTTTATCGCAGCGGGGAGTCACAGATACGCAGTATTTT. Encoded protein: CASSLSQRGVTDTQYF.

This clonotype showed up just a few times. J is TRBJ2-1 and V is TRBV3-1, with D uncertain. Germline V gene lookup returns CDR1 LGHDT and CDR2 YNNKEL (reference sequence). Between the trimmed V and J ends, which lost 0 bases and 10 bases, there was a span of 4 bases. CDR3 length: 11 residues. The CDR3 nucleotides read TGTGCCAGCAGCCAAGACTGGGAGCAGTTCTTC. Its protein product is CASSQDWEQFF.

Ten or more counts support this clonotype. The chain has TRBV20-1 and TRBJ1-6; D not resolved. CDR3 length: 14 residues. V was trimmed by 3 bases and J by 4 bases, leaving 10 bases between them. Germline V gives CDR1 DFQATT, CDR2 SNEGSKA (reference sequence). CDR3 sequence (DNA): TGCAGTGCTAGGCAACAGAAGTATAATTCACCCCTCCACTTT. This codes for CSARQQKYNSPLHF.

This clonotype has ten or more counts. This sequence joins TRBV10-3 and TRBJ2-3; D is ambiguous. Germline-derived CDR1 and CDR2 are ENHRY and SYGVKD. Trimming left V 6 bases short and J 4 bases short, with 14 bases between. CDR3 length equals 14 residues. The CDR3 DNA sequence: TGTGCCATCAGATTAAGGGAAGGAGCAGATACGCAGTATTTT. It specifies CAIRLREGADTQYF.

This clonotype has ten or more counts. CDR3 nucleotides: TGTGCCAGCAGCATTCAAGTTTATGGCAGGGGAGGGGAGCTGTTTTTT. Amino acid sequence: CASSIQVYGRGGELFF. This sequence joins TRBV28 and TRBJ2-2, with D perhaps TRBD1 (6 bases). CDR1 and CDR2 (germline): MDHEN, SYDVKM. V dropped 6 bases and J dropped 8 bases, with 22 bases sitting between them. This CDR3 comprises 16 residues.

This clonotype has ten or more counts. The chain recombines TRBV28 with TRBJ1-6; the D gene is possibly TRBD1 (6 bases). Germline V gene data show CDR1 as MDHEN and CDR2 as SYDVKM. The CDR3 has 16 amino acids. V was cut by 5 bases and J by 2 bases, with 13 bases left in between. Here the CDR3 DNA reads TGTGCCAGCAGTCGGACAGCAACGACCTATAATTCACCCCTCCACTTT. Its protein product is CASSRTATTYNSPLHF.

As DNA, the CDR3 is TGCGCCAGCAGCTCGGTAGCGGGGCAAGTCAGCAATGAGCAGTTCTTC. The encoded protein is CASSSVAGQVSNEQFF. This chain uses TRBV5-1 with TRBJ2-1, with TRBD2 matching over 8 bases. CDR3 length equals 16 residues. The germline CDR1 and CDR2 sequences are SGHRS and YFSETQ. The trim removed 3 bases at V and 6 bases at J, leaving 11 bases unmatched.

This clonotype was detected ten times or more. The rearrangement links TRBV28 to TRBJ2-1; 9 bases agree with TRBD2. V lost 3 bases to trimming and J lost 5 bases; unmatched junction nucleotides: 5. The CDR3 runs to 15 residues. Germline lookup yields CDR1 MDHEN and CDR2 SYDVKM. The chain's CDR3 is CASSFLAGVDNEQFF. CDR3 DNA sequence: TGTGCCAGCAGTTTCTTAGCGGGGGTCGACAATGAGCAGTTCTTC.

This clonotype was counted many times. The chain recombines TRBV5-1 with TRBJ1-1, with D perhaps TRBD1 (6 bases). CDR3 size: 13 residues. Trimming took 7 bases from V and 1 from J, leaving 11 bases between them. Germline-derived CDR1 and CDR2 are SGHRS and YFSETQ. The CDR3: CASARQANTEAFF. Here the CDR3 DNA reads TGCGCCAGCGCCCGACAGGCGAACACTGAAGCTTTCTTT.

This clonotype was found many times. CDR3 sequence: CASSVGAGRGTDTQYF. The CDR3 coding sequence is TGTGCCAGCAGCGTGGGGGCGGGGAGAGGCACAGATACGCAGTATTTT. The chain couples TRBV9 to TRBJ2-3; D might be TRBD1 or TRBD2, each matching 6 bases. The ends were cut back, 2 bases at V and 1 base at J, with 14 bases in the middle. Germline loops: CDR1 SGDLS, CDR2 YYNGEE. The CDR3 covers 16 residues.

This clonotype has a count of ten or more. The gene calls are TRBV7-2 and TRBJ1-2; D gene unclear. CDR1 is SGHTA and CDR2 is FQGNSA in the germline V gene. V dropped 7 bases and J dropped 8 bases, with 17 bases sitting between them. The CDR3 is made up of 13 amino acids. CDR3 sequence: CASTSWAAGGYTF. Written as DNA, the CDR3 is TGTGCCAGCACCTCCTGGGCAGCCGGGGGCTACACCTTC.

This clonotype was seen many times. This CDR3 is CASSLFFIKRDRGPPGANVLTF. The CDR3 nucleotides are TGCGCCAGCAGCTTGTTTTTCATCAAGCGGGACAGGGGACCCCCTGGGGCCAACGTCCTGACTTTC. The V call is TRBV5-1, the J call TRBJ2-6, with 10 bases identical to TRBD1. V trimming: 1 base; J trimming: 2 bases; junction bases outside the gene matches: 18. Germline CDR1 reads SGHRS; CDR2 reads YFSETQ. The CDR3 has 22 amino acids.

This clonotype was counted at least ten times. The gene calls are TRBV7-8 and TRBJ2-3, with 12 bases matching TRBD1. The V gene end was trimmed by 5 bases and the J gene end by 2 bases; junction bases not matched to a gene: 2. Germline CDR1 and CDR2: SGHVS and FQNEAQ. The CDR3 runs to 15 residues. The CDR3 loop is CASSGDRGLTDTQYF. In nucleotides, the CDR3 is TGTGCCAGCAGCGGGGACAGGGGGCTCACAGATACGCAGTATTTT.

The table lists this clonotype with a few counts. The chain recombines TRBV7-2 with TRBJ2-1, with D unresolved. The CDR3 has 14 amino acids. Germline V gene sequence: CDR1 SGHTA, CDR2 FQGNSA. Trimming cost V 5 bases and J 6 bases, with 14 bases left between them. The CDR3 loop is CASSPPNFINEQFF. Here the CDR3 DNA reads TGTGCCAGCAGCCCACCTAATTTTATCAATGAGCAGTTCTTC.

The chain's CDR3 is CASSMLDRGLDEQYF. The DNA of the CDR3 is TGTGCCAGCAGCATGCTCGACAGGGGGCTAGACGAGCAGTACTTC. V and J are TRBV5-6 and TRBJ2-7, with 10 bases fitting TRBD1. CDR1 SGHDT and CDR2 YYEEEE come from the germline V gene. With V trimmed by 4 bases and J by 5 bases, 9 bases remained unmatched. The CDR3 loop spans 15 amino acids. The full variable domain, in which reference TRBV5-6 and TRBJ2-7 provide the parts outside the CDR3, is DAGVTQSPTHLIKTRGQQVTLRCSPKSGHDTVSWYQQALGQGPQFIFQYYEEEERQRGNFPDRFSGHQFPNYSSELNVNALLLGDSALYLCASSMLDRGLDEQYFGPGTRLTVT.

This clonotype was observed at least ten times. Here the CDR3 reads CASNSGEGSYEQYF. The CDR3, as DNA: TGTGCCAGCAATTCCGGGGAGGGCTCCTACGAGCAGTACTTC. The rearrangement joins TRBV7-9 to TRBJ2-7; 7 bases agree with TRBD2. The junction had 6 bases not matched to a gene; V was cut back by 7 bases and J by 0 bases. Germline V gene lookup returns CDR1 SEHNR and CDR2 FQNEAQ (reference sequence). The CDR3 extends over 14 amino acids.

This clonotype was found many times. The V and J genes are TRBV7-9 and TRBJ1-1; D is undetermined. CDR3 size: 12 residues. Trimming left V 5 bases short and J 5 bases short, with 9 bases between. CDR1 SEHNR and CDR2 FQNEAQ come from the germline V gene (reference sequence). CDR3 DNA: TGTGCCAGCAGCCAAGGAGAGACTGAAGCTTTCTTT. Amino acids: CASSQGETEAFF.